Each of the 20 T cell receptor beta chains below was sequenced from the same sample in a study of shared clonotypes between healthy human individuals. Repertoires were generated with immunoSEQ multiplex PCR, while TCRdb's copy carries only in-frame clones and drops some. The sample lists 470,000 or so clones; about 85% were seen once. The sample consisted of PBMCs. These receptors were collected from a woman aged 35 to 49 in good health. Some clones in this sample may be carry-over from other donors' samples.

The gene calls are TRBV5-8 and TRBJ2-1; tentative D call: TRBD1 (5 bases). Germline CDR1 SGHTS, CDR2 YDEGEE. Trimming took 2 bases from V and 5 from J, leaving 11 bases between them. The CDR3 has 14 residues. The CDR3 coding sequence is TGTGCCAGCAGCTTTCCGACAGAAAACAATGAGCAGTTCTTC. Its translation is CASSFPTENNEQFF.

The chain links TRBV2 to TRBJ1-2; D is undetermined. CDR1 and CDR2 from the germline V gene are SNHLY and FYNNEI. V lost 4 bases to trimming and J lost 7 bases, with 13 bases between them. The length of the CDR3 is 13 residues. The DNA for the CDR3 is TGTGCCAGCAGTGTGGCCGTGAGTCGTGGCTACACCTTC. Translation gives CASSVAVSRGYTF.

This sequence joins TRBV7-9 and TRBJ1-1; no reliable D call. CDR1 SEHNR and CDR2 FQNEAQ come from the germline V gene (reference sequence). Between the trimmed V and J ends, which lost 2 bases and 2 bases, there was a span of 9 bases. The CDR3 length is 14 residues. CDR3 DNA: TGTGCCAGCAGCTTACAGGCCTCAAACACTGAAGCTTTCTTT. Amino acid sequence: CASSLQASNTEAFF.

On this clone itself: A much larger clone is a single base away; this may be a read error. This chain links TRBV7-9 with TRBJ1-6, with 8 bases matching TRBD1. Per germline, CDR1 SEHNR and CDR2 FQNEAQ (reference sequence). The CDR3 consists of 14 residues. CDR3 protein: CTSSLGQGESPLHF. As DNA, the CDR3 is TGTACCAGCAGCTTAGGACAGGGCGAGTCACCCCTCCACTTT.

The chain recombines TRBV30 with TRBJ2-5; tentatively, D is TRBD1 or TRBD2 (5 bases each). The CDR3 contains 14 residues. With 4 bases removed from V and 1 base from J, the gap between germline ends came to 13 bases. Germline V gene sequence: CDR1 GTSNPN, CDR2 SVGIG (reference sequence). The DNA for the CDR3 is TGTGCCTGGATAGGAAGTGGGGGCCAAGAGACCCAGTACTTC. As protein: CAWIGSGGQETQYF.

The gene calls are TRBV18 and TRBJ1-2, with 7 bases matching TRBD1. The CDR3 has 16 residues. The V gene's germline CDR1 is KGHSH and CDR2 LQKENI. V was clipped by 1 base and J by 2 bases; unmatched bases: 7. The CDR3 spells CASSPRRQGSNYGYTF. The CDR3 coding sequence is TGTGCCAGCTCACCACGGAGACAGGGTTCCAACTATGGCTACACCTTC. Full variable domain (outside the CDR3, taken from reference TRBV18 and TRBJ1-2): NAGVMQNPRHLVRRRGQEARLRCSPMKGHSHVYWYRQLPEEGLKFMVYLQKENIIDESGMPKERFSAEFPKEGPSILRIQQVVRGDSAAYFCASSPRRQGSNYGYTFGSGTRLTVV.

V and J are TRBV7-6 and TRBJ2-7; the match to TRBD1 covers 8 bases. CDR1 and CDR2 from the germline V gene are SGHVS and FNYEAQ. The CDR3 length is 14 residues. Losses at the gene ends were 5 bases for V and 5 bases for J; bases not matched to a gene: 8. The CDR3 region has the DNA TGTGCCAGCAGCCCCTCGACAGGGGCCCACGAGCAGTACTTC. It yields the protein CASSPSTGAHEQYF.

The chain employs TRBV6-5 and TRBJ2-5; D may be TRBD2 (6 bases). Germline CDR1 is MNHEY and CDR2 is SVGAGI. The CDR3 has 12 amino acids. V was clipped by 8 bases and J by 5 bases, with 12 bases between them. The CDR3 bases are TGTGCCAGCCAGGAGGGGAGGGAGACCCAGTACTTC. Its translation: CASQEGRETQYF.

The V and J genes are TRBV25-1 and TRBJ2-3, with TRBD1 identical over 7 bases. V lost 3 bases and J lost 1; bases outside the gene matches: 7. The CDR3 is made up of 16 amino acids. Germline V gene lookup returns CDR1 MGHDK and CDR2 SYGVNS. The CDR3 DNA reads TGTGCCAGCAGTGAGACCGACAGGGAAGGCACAGATACGCAGTATTTT. Protein sequence: CASSETDREGTDTQYF.

The J gene is TRBJ2-7, the V gene TRBV7-6; D is perhaps TRBD2 (5 bases). V dropped 5 bases and J dropped 0 bases, with 14 bases sitting between them. Germline V lookup: CDR1 SGHVS, CDR2 FNYEAQ. This CDR3 contains 15 residues. The CDR3, as DNA: TGTGCCAGCAGCCCCTTCCCGGGAAGCTCCTACGAGCAGTACTTC. It is translated as CASSPFPGSSYEQYF.

The CDR3 nucleotides read TGTGCCAGCACCGGGGGGGATACGCAGTATTTT. It is translated as CASTGGDTQYF. The V call is TRBV5-4, the J call TRBJ2-3; 7 bases map to TRBD2. CDR1 and CDR2 from the germline V gene are SGHNT and YYREEE (reference sequence). The J segment lost 6 bases and the V segment lost 6 bases, leaving 1 base of the junction unmatched. The CDR3 loop spans 11 amino acids.

On this clone itself: The sample contains more than one DNA sequence encoding this CDR3. The chain links TRBV5-1 to TRBJ2-7; D is uncertain. Germline CDR1 and CDR2: SGHRS and YFSETQ. The CDR3 covers 13 residues. Trimming pared 4 bases from V and 0 bases from J, leaving 8 bases between. CDR3 DNA sequence: TGCGCCAGCAGCCTCAGGAGCTCCTACGAGCAGTACTTC. Translated, it gives CASSLRSSYEQYF.

This chain connects TRBV19 to TRBJ1-2, with 7 bases fitting TRBD1. The CDR3 is made up of 12 amino acids. Per the germline V gene, CDR1 is LNHDA and CDR2 is SQIVND (reference sequence). With V trimmed by 9 bases and J by 5 bases, 6 bases remained unmatched. The CDR3 DNA sequence: TGTGCCAGCGAAGGGGGCGAGTATGGCTACACCTTC. This codes for CASEGGEYGYTF.

The CDR3 spells CASSRLDRVNEQFF. The CDR3 DNA follows: TGTGCCAGCAGCCGTTTGGACAGGGTCAATGAGCAGTTCTTC. The gene calls are TRBV14 and TRBJ2-1; 8 bases match TRBD1. The V segment lost 4 bases and the J segment 6 bases; nucleotides outside the gene matches: 5. CDR1 is SGHDN and CDR2 is FVKESK in the germline V gene. The CDR3 has 14 amino acids.

The table lists this clone with a count of one. The chain uses TRBV7-9 and TRBJ2-7, with a possible D match to TRBD2 (6 bases). Germline lookup yields CDR1 SEHNR and CDR2 FQNEAQ (reference sequence). The length of the CDR3 is 14 residues. The V end lost 2 bases, the J end lost 4 bases, and 12 bases lay between the germline ends. The CDR3 DNA reads TGTGCCAGCAGCTTAAGGGCCGGGGGTTACGAGCAGTACTTC. Translating it yields CASSLRAGGYEQYF.

This clone has more than one count but fewer than ten. The sample contains more than one DNA sequence encoding this CDR3. J is TRBJ2-5 and V is TRBV5-1, with TRBD2 matching over 10 bases. This CDR3 contains 15 residues. Germline loops: CDR1 SGHRS, CDR2 YFSETQ. Germline trimming cut 0 bases from V and 2 bases from J; bases unmatched to any gene: 1. The CDR3 loop reads CASSLGTSGQETQYF. In DNA, the CDR3 is TGCGCCAGCAGCTTGGGGACTAGCGGACAAGAGACCCAGTACTTC.

The chain carries TRBV28 and TRBJ2-2, with 11 bases that match TRBD1. The CDR3 consists of 15 residues. The junction had 6 bases not matched to a gene; V was cut back by 5 bases and J by 7 bases. Germline lookup yields CDR1 MDHEN and CDR2 SYDVKM. The CDR3 DNA follows: TGTGCCAGCAGTCCGGGACAGGGGGACATCGGGGAGCTGTTTTTT. Its translation: CASSPGQGDIGELFF.

In this sample, this clone turned up once. V usage is TRBV6-6 and J usage is TRBJ2-2, with 11 bases lining up with TRBD2. Germline CDR1 reads MNHNY; CDR2 reads SVGAGI (reference sequence). This CDR3 contains 15 residues. Trimming took 5 bases from V and 6 from J; bases not matched to a gene: 5. The DNA of the CDR3 is TGTGCCAGCAGTGTGGGACTAGCGGCCCCCGGGGAGCTGTTTTTT. The encoded protein is CASSVGLAAPGELFF.

This clone has a single count. V and J are TRBV5-1 and TRBJ1-1, with TRBD1 matching 8 bases. Per the germline V gene, CDR1 is SGHRS and CDR2 is YFSETQ. V dropped 4 bases and J dropped 4; count of bases not matched to a gene: 9. CDR3 size: 15 residues. CDR3 sequence (DNA): TGCGCCAGCAGCACGCAGGGGGCTGGGGGCACTGAAGCTTTCTTT. It specifies CASSTQGAGGTEAFF.

This clone was seen a handful of times. In DNA, the CDR3 is TGTGCCAGCAGCTTAATCCCCGGCAGTCAAGAGACCCAGTACTTC. It translates to CASSLIPGSQETQYF. The chain is built from TRBV7-3 and TRBJ2-5; D not resolved. Germline V gene lookup returns CDR1 SGHTA and CDR2 FQGTGA. This CDR3 is 15 amino acids long. V lost 1 base and J lost 2, with 11 bases in between.